This T cell receptor beta chain derives from a study of T cell responses to AZD1222 COVID-19 vaccine. Study-wide context: Second-dose intervals of approximately 4 or approximately 12 weeks were pooled.

Study-level points and caveats: CD4 TCRs associated with vaccination spanned spike, dominating at 160-218 and 743-854. Nearly half of spike-specific TCRs reportedly go after variant regions that carry no mutations.

Method: immunoSEQ multiplex PCR; TCRdb's copy keeps in-frame clones and lacks some. The data hold some 120,000 clones, with 85% to 90% observed a single time. CDR1 MNHNY and CDR2 SVGAGI come from the germline V gene (reference sequence). This CDR3 contains 12 residues. V lost 3 bases and J 6 bases, leaving 9 bases between the germline ends. Notes on this clone: Its antigen is unknown.

The J gene is TRBJ2-7, the V gene TRBV6-6, with a tentative D call TRBD1 (5 bases). The material was peripheral blood, obtained on day 0 of AZD1222 vaccination. The clonotype comes from an adult in good health. In nucleotides, the CDR3 is TGTGCCAGCAGTTATCAGGGTTCCGAGCAGTACTTC. Protein product: CASSYQGSEQYF.